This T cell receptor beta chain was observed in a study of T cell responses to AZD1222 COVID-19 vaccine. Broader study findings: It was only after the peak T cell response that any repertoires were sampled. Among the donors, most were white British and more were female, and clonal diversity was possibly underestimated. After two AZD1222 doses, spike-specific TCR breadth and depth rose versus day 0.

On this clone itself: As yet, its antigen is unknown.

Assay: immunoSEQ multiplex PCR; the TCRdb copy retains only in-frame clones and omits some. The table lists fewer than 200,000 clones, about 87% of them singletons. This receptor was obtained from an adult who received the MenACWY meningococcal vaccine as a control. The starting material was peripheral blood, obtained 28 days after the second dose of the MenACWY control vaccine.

CDR3 sequence reads: CASSVASGRVETQYF. Written as DNA, the CDR3 is TGTGCCAGCAGCGTAGCTAGCGGGAGGGTGGAGACCCAGTACTTC. The gene calls are TRBV9 and TRBJ2-5, with 12 bases fitting TRBD2. CDR1 and CDR2 (germline): SGDLS, YYNGEE. CDR3 length equals 15 residues. V dropped 0 bases and J dropped 5; count of bases not matched to a gene: 2.